This T cell receptor (beta chain) stems from a study of T cell responses to AZD1222 COVID-19 vaccine. Study-level findings and limits: Researchers report vaccine-associated CD4 TCRs spanning spike, with dominance at 160-218 and 743-854. The breadth and depth of Spike-specific TCRs increased once two AZD1222 doses had been given. Clonal diversity was possibly underestimated, and white British individuals and females predominated among donors.

This clone was detected only a few times. Antigen: not known. V lost 0 bases and J lost 6, with 18 bases in between. The germline gives CDR1 LGHNA, CDR2 YSLEER. The CDR3 has 17 residues. Profiled with immunoSEQ multiplex PCR; TCRdb holds only in-frame clones, not every one. Of 90,000 to 100,000 clones in the sample, about 90% were seen once. Sequencing used peripheral blood, obtained on day 0 of AZD1222 vaccination. The clonotype comes from an adult in good health. The rearrangement uses TRBV4-3 and TRBJ1-5; perhaps TRBD1 as D (5 bases). DNA of the CDR3: TGCGCCAGCAGCCAAGATACGACTTTGAGGGGAGGTCAGCCCCAGCATTTT. As protein: CASSQDTTLRGGQPQHF.